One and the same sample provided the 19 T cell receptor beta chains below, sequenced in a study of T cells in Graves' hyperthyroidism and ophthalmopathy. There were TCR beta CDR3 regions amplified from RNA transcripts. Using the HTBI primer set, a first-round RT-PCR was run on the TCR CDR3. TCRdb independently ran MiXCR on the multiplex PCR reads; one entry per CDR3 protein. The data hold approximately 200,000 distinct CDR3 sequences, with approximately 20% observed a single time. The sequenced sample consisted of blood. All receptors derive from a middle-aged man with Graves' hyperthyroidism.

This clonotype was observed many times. In DNA, the CDR3 is TGTGCCAGCAGCTTACCGGACAGGGCCTACGAGCAGTACTTC. Protein sequence: CASSLPDRAYEQYF. The chain employs TRBV11-2 and TRBJ2-7; 8 positions agree with TRBD1. The CDR3 loop spans 14 amino acids. Per the germline V gene, CDR1 is SGHAT and CDR2 is FQNNGV. With 2 bases clipped from V and 2 bases from J, the junction kept 2 bases outside the gene matches.

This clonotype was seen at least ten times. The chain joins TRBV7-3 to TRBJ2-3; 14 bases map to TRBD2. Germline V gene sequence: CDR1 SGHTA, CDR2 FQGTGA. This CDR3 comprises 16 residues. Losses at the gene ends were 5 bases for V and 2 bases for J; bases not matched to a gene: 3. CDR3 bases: TGTGCCAGCAGCCGACTAGCGGGGGGGACCACAGATACGCAGTATTTT. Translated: CASSRLAGGTTDTQYF.

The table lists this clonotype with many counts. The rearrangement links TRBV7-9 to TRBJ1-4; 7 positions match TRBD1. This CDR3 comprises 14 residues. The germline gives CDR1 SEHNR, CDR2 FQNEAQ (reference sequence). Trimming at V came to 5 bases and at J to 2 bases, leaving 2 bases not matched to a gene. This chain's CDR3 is CASSLQGTNEKLFF. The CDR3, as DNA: TGTGCCAGCAGCCTACAGGGGACTAATGAAAAACTGTTTTTT.

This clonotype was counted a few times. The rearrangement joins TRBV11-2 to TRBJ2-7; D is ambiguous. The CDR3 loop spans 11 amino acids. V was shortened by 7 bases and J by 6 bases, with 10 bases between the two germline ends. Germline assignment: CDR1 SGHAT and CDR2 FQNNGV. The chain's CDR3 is CASNDWSEQYF. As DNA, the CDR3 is TGTGCCAGCAACGACTGGAGCGAGCAGTACTTC.

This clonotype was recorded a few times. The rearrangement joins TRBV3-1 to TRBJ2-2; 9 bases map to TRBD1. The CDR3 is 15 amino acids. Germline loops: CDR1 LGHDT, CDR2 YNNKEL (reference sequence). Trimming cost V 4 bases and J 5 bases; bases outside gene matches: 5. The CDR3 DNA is TGTGCCAGCAGCCTCGGGACAGGGTGGACCGGGGAGCTGTTTTTT. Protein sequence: CASSLGTGWTGELFF.

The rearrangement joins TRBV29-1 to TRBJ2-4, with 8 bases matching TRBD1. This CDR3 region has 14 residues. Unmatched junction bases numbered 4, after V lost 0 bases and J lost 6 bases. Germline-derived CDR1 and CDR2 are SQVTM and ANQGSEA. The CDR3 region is CSVEDDRGGNIQYF. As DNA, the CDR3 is TGCAGCGTTGAAGACGACAGGGGTGGAAACATTCAGTACTTC.

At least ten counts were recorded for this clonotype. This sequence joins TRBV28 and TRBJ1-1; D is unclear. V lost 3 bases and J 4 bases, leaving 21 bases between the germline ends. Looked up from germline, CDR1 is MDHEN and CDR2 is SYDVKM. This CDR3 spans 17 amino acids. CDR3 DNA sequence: TGTGCCAGCAGTTTTTGGGCACTACATTCTCGGGGCACTGAAGCTTTCTTT. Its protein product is CASSFWALHSRGTEAFF.

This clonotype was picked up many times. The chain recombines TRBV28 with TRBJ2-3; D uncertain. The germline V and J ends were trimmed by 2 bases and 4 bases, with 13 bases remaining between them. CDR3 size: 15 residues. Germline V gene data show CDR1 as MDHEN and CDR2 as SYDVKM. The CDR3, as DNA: TGTGCCAGCAGTTTAGCCCCATCTTCCCCAGATACGCAGTATTTT. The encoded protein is CASSLAPSSPDTQYF.

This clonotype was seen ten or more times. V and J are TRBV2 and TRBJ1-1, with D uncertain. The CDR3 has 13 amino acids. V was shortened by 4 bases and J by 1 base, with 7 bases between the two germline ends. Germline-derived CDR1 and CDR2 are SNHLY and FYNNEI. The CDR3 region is CASSVGKNTEAFF. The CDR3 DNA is TGTGCCAGCAGTGTGGGCAAGAACACTGAAGCTTTCTTT.

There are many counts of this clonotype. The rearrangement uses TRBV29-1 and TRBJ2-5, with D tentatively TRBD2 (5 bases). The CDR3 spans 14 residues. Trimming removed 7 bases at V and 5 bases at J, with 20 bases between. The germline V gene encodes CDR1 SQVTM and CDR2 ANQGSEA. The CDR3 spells CSGDTGLRGETQYF. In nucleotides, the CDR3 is TGCAGCGGCGACACGGGCCTCCGAGGGGAGACCCAGTACTTC.

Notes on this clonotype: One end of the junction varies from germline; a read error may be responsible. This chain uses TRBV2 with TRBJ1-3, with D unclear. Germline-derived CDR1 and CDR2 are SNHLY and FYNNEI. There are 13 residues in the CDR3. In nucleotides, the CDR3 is TGTGCCAGCAGTGAAGCGAATGGAAACACCCTATATTTT. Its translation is CASSEANGNTLYF. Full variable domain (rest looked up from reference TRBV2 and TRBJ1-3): EPEVTQTPSHQVTQMGQEVILRCVPISNHLYFYWYRQILGQKVEFLVSFYNNEISEKSEIFDDQFSVERPDGSNFTLKIRSTKLEDSAMYFCASSEANGNTLYFGEGSWLTVV.

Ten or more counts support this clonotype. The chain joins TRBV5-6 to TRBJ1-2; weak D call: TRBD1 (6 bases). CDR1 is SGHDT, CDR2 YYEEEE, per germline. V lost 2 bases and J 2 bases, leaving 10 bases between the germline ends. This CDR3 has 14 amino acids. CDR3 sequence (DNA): TGTGCCAGCAGCTTAACAGGGTGGAACTATGGCTACACCTTC. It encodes CASSLTGWNYGYTF.

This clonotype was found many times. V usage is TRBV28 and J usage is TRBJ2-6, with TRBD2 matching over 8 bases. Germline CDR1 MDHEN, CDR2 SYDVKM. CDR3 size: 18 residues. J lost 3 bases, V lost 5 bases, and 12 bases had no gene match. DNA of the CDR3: TGTGCCAGCAGTGGAATGAGGCGGGGGGCGCTTGGGGCCAACGTCCTGACTTTC. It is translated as CASSGMRRGALGANVLTF.

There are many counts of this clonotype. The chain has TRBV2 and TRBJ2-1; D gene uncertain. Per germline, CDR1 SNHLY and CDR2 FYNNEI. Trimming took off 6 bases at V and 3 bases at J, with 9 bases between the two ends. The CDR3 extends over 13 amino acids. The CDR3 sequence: CASRPWGYNEQFF. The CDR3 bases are TGTGCCAGCAGACCATGGGGCTACAATGAGCAGTTCTTC.

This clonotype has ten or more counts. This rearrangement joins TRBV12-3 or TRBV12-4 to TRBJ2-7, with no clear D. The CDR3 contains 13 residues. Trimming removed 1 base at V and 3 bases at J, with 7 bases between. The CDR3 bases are TGTGCCAGCAGTTTAGGAGAGTTCTACGAGCAGTACTTC. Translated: CASSLGEFYEQYF.

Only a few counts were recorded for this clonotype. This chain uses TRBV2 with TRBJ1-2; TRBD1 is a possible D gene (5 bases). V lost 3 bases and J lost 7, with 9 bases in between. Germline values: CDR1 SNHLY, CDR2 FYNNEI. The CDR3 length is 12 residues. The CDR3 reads CASSDGGAGYTF. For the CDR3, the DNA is TGTGCCAGCAGTGACGGAGGGGCTGGCTACACCTTC.

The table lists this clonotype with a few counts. CDR3 bases: TGTGCCAGCACCCGCTGGGGACTAGCGGGTACTATCTCCTACAATGAGCAGTTCTTC. This codes for CASTRWGLAGTISYNEQFF. This chain joins TRBV6-2 or TRBV6-3 and TRBJ2-1; 12 positions agree with TRBD2. The CDR3 consists of 19 residues. Germline CDR1 and CDR2: MNHEY and SVGEGT. The trim removed 7 bases at V and 0 bases at J, leaving 13 bases unmatched.

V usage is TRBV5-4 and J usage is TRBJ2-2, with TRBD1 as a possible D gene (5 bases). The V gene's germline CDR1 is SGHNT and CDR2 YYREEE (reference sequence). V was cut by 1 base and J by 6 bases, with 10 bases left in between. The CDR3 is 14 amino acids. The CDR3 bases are TGTGCCAGCAGCTTGTCACAGGTCTCCGGGGAGCTGTTTTTT. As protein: CASSLSQVSGELFF.

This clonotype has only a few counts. CDR3 sequence reads: CSVKATDSGANVLTF. CDR3 in DNA: TGCAGCGTAAAGGCCACCGACTCTGGGGCCAACGTCCTGACTTTC. V and J are TRBV29-1 and TRBJ2-6; D not certain. The CDR3 extends over 15 amino acids. Germline CDR1 reads SQVTM; CDR2 reads ANQGSEA. Trimming stripped 6 bases from V and 0 bases from J, with 12 bases between.